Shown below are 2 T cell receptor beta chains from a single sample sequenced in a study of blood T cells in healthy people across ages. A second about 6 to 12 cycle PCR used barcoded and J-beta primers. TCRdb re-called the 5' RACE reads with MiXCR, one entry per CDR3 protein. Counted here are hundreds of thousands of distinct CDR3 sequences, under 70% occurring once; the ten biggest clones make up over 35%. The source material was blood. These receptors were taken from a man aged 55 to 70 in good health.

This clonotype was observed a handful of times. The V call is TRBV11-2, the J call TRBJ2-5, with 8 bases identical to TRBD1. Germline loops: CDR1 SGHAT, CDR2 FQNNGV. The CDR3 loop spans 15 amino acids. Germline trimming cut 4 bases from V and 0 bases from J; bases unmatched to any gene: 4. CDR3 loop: CASSSGTGYQETQYF. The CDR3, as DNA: TGTGCCAGCAGCTCTGGGACAGGTTACCAAGAGACCCAGTACTTC.

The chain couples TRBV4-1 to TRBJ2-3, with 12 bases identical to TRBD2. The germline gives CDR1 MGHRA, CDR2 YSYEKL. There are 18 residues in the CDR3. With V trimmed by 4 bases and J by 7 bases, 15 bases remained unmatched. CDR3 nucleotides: TGCGCCAGCAGCCCGCCTACCGTCACTAGCGGGGGGAGCCATACGCAGTATTTT. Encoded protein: CASSPPTVTSGGSHTQYF.